The source of this T cell receptor beta chain is a study of cytomegalovirus exposure and HLA in healthy donors. A remark on this clone: Its cognate antigen is unknown. One junction end does not reproduce the germline sequence, and a read error may be involved.

Study results and caveats: Compared with the roughly 670-donor mean, an Asian-associated ancestry cluster reportedly had fewer N-insertions, according to a later analysis. TCR beta chain V- and J-gene trimming was linked, in a later analysis, to a missense variant in DCLRE1C.

The PCR employed 60 Vbeta primers together with 13 Jbeta primers. Clones were read by immunoSEQ multiplex PCR, and TCRdb kept only the in-frame ones, dropping some. This table has some 130,000 clones, about 73% appearing once. Nominally healthy donors were sampled, though unrecorded immune exposures were likely. The germline V gene has CDR1 SEHNR and CDR2 FQNEAQ (reference sequence). The CDR3 loop spans 14 amino acids. Sequenced input: PBMCs. The source is a woman aged 30 to 39 in good health and CMV-seropositive. The chain uses TRBV7-9 and TRBJ2-5; D gene ambiguous. The CDR3 protein is CSSSPDTLPETQYF. CDR3 DNA sequence: TGTTCCAGCAGCCCTGACACCCTCCCGGAGACCCAGTACTTC.